One and the same sample provided the 22 T cell receptor beta chains below, sequenced in a study of cytomegalovirus exposure and HLA in healthy donors. PCR was performed using 60 Vbeta and 13 Jbeta primers. Using immunoSEQ multiplex PCR, the repertoire was profiled, and TCRdb retains in-frame clones only, with some absent. The table has approximately 71,000 clones, approximately 79% seen once; the top ten hold about an eighth. The sequencing input was PBMCs. All receptors come from a woman in her forties in good health and CMV-seropositive.

This clone came up once. The J gene is TRBJ2-1, the V gene TRBV6-1; TRBD2 agrees at 10 bases. The trim removed 6 bases at V and 3 bases at J, leaving 5 bases unmatched. The germline CDR1 and CDR2 sequences are MNHNS and SASEGT. The CDR3 sequence is 15 residues long. CDR3 residues: CASSPLAGDYNEQFF. The CDR3 DNA reads as TGTGCCAGCAGCCCCCTAGCGGGGGACTACAATGAGCAGTTCTTC.

This clone was seen a few times. A read error may account for a junction end that differs from germline. This chain links TRBV5-6 with TRBJ1-4; no firm D call. Germline CDR1 SGHDT, CDR2 YYEEEE. The CDR3 is 15 amino acids. As DNA, the CDR3 is TGTGCCAGCAGATTGGGAGTAATCGAGAATGAAAAACTGTTTTTT. As protein: CASRLGVIENEKLFF.

This clone was observed a single time. The chain is built from TRBV6-5 and TRBJ1-1; D gene uncertain. Trimming cost V 2 bases and J 0 bases, with 7 bases left between them. Germline CDR1 reads MNHEY; CDR2 reads SVGAGI. This CDR3 has 14 amino acids. CDR3 amino acids: CASSYASMNTEAFF. Here the CDR3 DNA reads TGTGCCAGCAGTTACGCTAGCATGAACACTGAAGCTTTCTTT.

CDR3 protein: CASSGGRGRAYEQYF. CDR3 sequence (DNA): TGTGCCAGCAGTGGGGGCAGGGGCCGAGCCTACGAGCAGTACTTC. The V call is TRBV6-4, the J call TRBJ2-7; TRBD1 might be the D (6 bases). The CDR3 length is 15 residues. Trimming pared 4 bases from V and 2 bases from J, leaving 15 bases between. The germline V gene has CDR1 MRHNA and CDR2 SNTAGT.

Regarding this clone: Other DNA sequences in this sample translate to the same CDR3. The chain employs TRBV5-1 and TRBJ2-1, with 10 bases matching TRBD2. CDR1 and CDR2 from the germline V gene are SGHRS and YFSETQ. V dropped 0 bases and J dropped 6; count of bases not matched to a gene: 3. CDR3 length: 15 amino acids. The CDR3 DNA sequence: TGCGCCAGCAGCTTGGAAGCGGGGGGGATCAATGAGCAGTTCTTC. Translation: CASSLEAGGINEQFF.

This chain joins TRBV7-9 and TRBJ2-5; the match to TRBD2 covers 9 bases. The germline V gene has CDR1 SEHNR and CDR2 FQNEAQ (reference sequence). This CDR3 has 14 amino acids. Trimming removed 5 bases from V and 5 bases from J; junction bases left unmatched: 6. DNA of the CDR3: TGTGCCAGCAGCCGTAGCGGGGGCGATGAGACCCAGTACTTC. Translating it yields CASSRSGGDETQYF.

The genes are TRBV27 and TRBJ1-2, with D tentatively TRBD1 (6 bases). V lost 5 bases and J lost 7, with 14 bases in between. Germline values: CDR1 MNHEY, CDR2 SMNVEV (reference sequence). The CDR3 is 13 amino acids. DNA of the CDR3: TGTGCCAGCAGTCCCCGGGGGGCGGGTGGCTACACCTTC. This sequence encodes CASSPRGAGGYTF.

J is TRBJ2-7 and V is TRBV12-5, with unresolved D. The V gene lost 7 bases and the J gene lost 1 base, with 11 bases spanning the gap. Germline loops: CDR1 LGHNT, CDR2 FRNRAP. The length of the CDR3 is 13 residues. Here the CDR3 reads CASADGLSYEQYF. CDR3 nucleotides: TGTGCTAGTGCCGATGGCCTTTCCTACGAGCAGTACTTC.

The chain carries TRBV7-3 and TRBJ1-6; 9 positions agree with TRBD1. The V segment lost 4 bases and the J segment 14 bases; nucleotides outside the gene matches: 9. Per the germline V gene, CDR1 is SGHTA and CDR2 is FQGTGA. The CDR3 has 14 residues. The CDR3 region has the DNA TGTGCCAGCAGCTCTCGACAGGGGGTAAACACCCTCCACTTT. Its protein product is CASSSRQGVNTLHF.

This clone was seen more than once but under ten times. The gene calls are TRBV7-3 and TRBJ2-3; no clear D gene. In germline, CDR1 is SGHTA, CDR2 FQGTGA. This CDR3 is built from 13 residues. V dropped 1 base and J dropped 6 bases, with 8 bases sitting between them. The CDR3: CASSLNQRDTQYF. The CDR3 DNA sequence: TGTGCCAGCAGCTTAAACCAACGGGATACGCAGTATTTT.

This chain joins TRBV18 and TRBJ2-7; TRBD1 matches at 8 bases. Germline loops: CDR1 KGHSH, CDR2 LQKENI. Trimming took 5 bases from V and 2 from J; bases not matched to a gene: 5. The CDR3 extends over 14 amino acids. Written as DNA, the CDR3 is TGTGCCAGCTCAAAACAGGGGGTGCCCTACGAGCAGTACTTC. It is translated as CASSKQGVPYEQYF.

The chain uses TRBV11-3 and TRBJ2-3; maybe TRBD2 (5 bases). CDR3 length: 13 amino acids. Germline V CDR1 and CDR2: SGHNT, YENEEA. V shed 1 base and J shed 6 bases, with 8 bases lying between them. The CDR3 nucleotides are TGTGCCAGCAGCTTAGCCCCGGGGGATACGCAGTATTTT. The encoded protein is CASSLAPGDTQYF.

The J gene is TRBJ2-1, the V gene TRBV2, with D maybe TRBD2 (6 bases). CDR1 is SNHLY, CDR2 FYNNEI, per germline. V was cut by 4 bases and J by 2 bases, with 12 bases left in between. The CDR3 has 15 amino acids. CDR3: CASSAGEVPYNEQFF. The DNA for the CDR3 is TGTGCCAGCAGTGCGGGGGAAGTTCCCTACAATGAGCAGTTCTTC.

The chain couples TRBV7-8 to TRBJ1-1; TRBD1 agrees at 8 bases. With V trimmed by 4 bases and J by 5 bases, 6 bases remained unmatched. This CDR3 spans 14 amino acids. Germline V lookup: CDR1 SGHVS, CDR2 FQNEAQ. The CDR3 sequence: CASSSMTGETEAFF. For the CDR3, the DNA is TGTGCCAGCAGCTCGATGACAGGGGAAACTGAAGCTTTCTTT.

The rearrangement links TRBV27 to TRBJ2-5; the match to TRBD1 covers 7 bases. Looked up from germline, CDR1 is MNHEY and CDR2 is SMNVEV (reference sequence). CDR3 length equals 13 residues. Germline trimming cut 6 bases from V and 4 bases from J; bases unmatched to any gene: 5. CDR3 in amino acids: CASSYRGRETQYF. CDR3 nucleotides: TGTGCCAGCAGCTACAGGGGACGAGAGACCCAGTACTTC.

This chain links TRBV14 with TRBJ2-7; 9 positions agree with TRBD1. With V trimmed by 1 base and J by 1 base, 8 bases remained unmatched. Germline assignment: CDR1 SGHDN and CDR2 FVKESK. This CDR3 spans 17 amino acids. The CDR3 DNA reads as TGTGCCAGCAGCCAAGCCTCCGGGACAGGGTCTTCCTACGAGCAGTACTTC. Its protein is CASSQASGTGSSYEQYF.

Points on this clone: Sequence at one end of the junction differs from germline and may be a read error. V usage is TRBV19 and J usage is TRBJ1-2; 9 nucleotides agree with TRBD1. CDR3 size: 15 residues. CDR1 and CDR2 from the germline V gene are LNHDA and SQIVND (reference sequence). As DNA, the CDR3 is TGTGCCAGTAGGTCCCAGGGACAGGGCACTTATGACTACACCTTC. Amino acids: CASRSQGQGTYDYTF.

The chain joins TRBV6-1 to TRBJ1-4; TRBD1 matches at 7 bases. CDR3 length: 15 residues. Per germline, CDR1 MNHNS and CDR2 SASEGT. Germline trimming cut 5 bases from V and 5 bases from J; bases unmatched to any gene: 8. CDR3 amino acids: CASSNYRGANEKLFF. In DNA form, the CDR3 reads TGTGCCAGCAGTAACTACAGGGGAGCAAATGAAAAACTGTTTTTT.

V is TRBV7-9 and J is TRBJ2-7; D perhaps matches TRBD1 (5 bases). CDR3 size: 13 residues. CDR1 is SEHNR, CDR2 FQNEAQ, per germline (reference sequence). Trimming shortened V by 1 base and J by 3 bases, and 7 bases separated the two germline ends. This chain's CDR3 is CASSLGTNYEQYF. For the CDR3, the DNA is TGTGCCAGCAGCTTAGGGACAAACTACGAGCAGTACTTC.

The chain carries TRBV6-6 and TRBJ2-1; perhaps TRBD1 as D (6 bases). Looked up from germline, CDR1 is MNHNY and CDR2 is SVGAGI (reference sequence). V was shortened by 5 bases and J by 2 bases, with 10 bases between the two germline ends. The CDR3 has 14 amino acids. This chain's CDR3 is CASSGRGPYNEQFF. DNA of the CDR3: TGTGCCAGCAGTGGCAGGGGCCCCTACAATGAGCAGTTCTTC.

The V and J genes are TRBV5-1 and TRBJ2-3; D is ambiguous. Germline-derived CDR1 and CDR2 are SGHRS and YFSETQ. Deletions cut 2 bases from V and 5 bases from J, with 3 bases between. The CDR3 is 11 amino acids. This CDR3 is CASSFQDTQYF. CDR3 nucleotide sequence: TGCGCCAGCAGCTTCCAAGATACGCAGTATTTT.

This clone has a handful of counts. The chain links TRBV13 to TRBJ1-4, with 8 bases identical to TRBD1. V gave up 3 bases and J gave up 8 bases; unmatched junction bases: 8. CDR3 length: 15 residues. Germline CDR1 PRHDT, CDR2 FYEKMQ (reference sequence). The CDR3 protein is CASSLTGTGGEKLFF. The CDR3 DNA follows: TGTGCCAGCAGCTTGACCGGGACAGGAGGGGAAAAACTGTTTTTT. The whole variable domain, filled in from reference TRBV13 and TRBJ1-4, reads AAGVIQSPRHLIKEKRETATLKCYPIPRHDTVYWYQQGPGQDPQFLISFYEKMQSDKGSIPDRFSAQQFSDYHSELNMSSLELGDSALYFCASSLTGTGGEKLFFGSGTQLSVL.